This T cell receptor (beta chain) was observed in a study of PD-1 blockade in classical Hodgkin lymphoma (dated by TCRdb to 2018 to 2021). Some background on the complete study: Nivolumab dosing was 3 mg/kg intravenously every 2 weeks, continuing until either disease progression or unacceptable toxicity. The study used TCR beta sequencing and CyTOF to define a peripheral blood immune signature of response to PD-1 blockade in classical Hodgkin lymphoma.

The Qiagen DNeasy kit was used to extract genomic DNA both from unsorted PBMCs and from the negatively selected CD4+ and CD8+ fractions. TCR beta CDR3 regions were amplified by immunoSEQ multiplex PCR using primers annealing to V and J segments. A synthetic immune receptor repertoire was used to minimize amplification bias, and remaining bias was computationally removed after sequencing. The paper's processing steps were these. Custom Python scripts were used to quantify repertoire diversity as the Shannon entropy index. The unsorted, CD4+ and CD8+ repertoires were each analyzed separately, with the exception of combined analyses, where CD4+ and CD8+ sequences were merged in silico. Clonal expansion was defined as a frequency increase of at least 2-fold after treatment compared with C1D1, and clones undetected at baseline were assigned a pseudocount of 0.5. Clones with 0 or 1 copy at C1D1 were defined as singleton clones, while clones with 2 or more copies were defined as non-singleton clones. Clones expanded in unsorted samples were labelled as CD4+, CD8+ or unknown by matching protein sequences in sorted samples from the same patient. Wilcoxon tests on paired samples were used to test changes in diversity from C1D1 to C4D1. Not all clones reach the TCRdb copy of this immuneACCESS table, which keeps in-frame sequences only. Checked studies attribute under half of the gap to unresolved V genes and leave the rest unexplained. Clone size and V and J calls were adopted from that table, with D and trimming inferred from the DNA. For this sample the table gives nearly 60,000 clones, of which about 91% were detected only once. The top ten clones comprise 8% to 13% of the sample.

Broader findings and caveats from the paper: Only a single clinical trial cohort was studied, and what caused the repertoire differences, possibly disease activity or prior therapy, remained undefined. Baseline TCR diversity was reported to be lower in newly diagnosed patients than in healthy donors, and even lower in relapsed/refractory patients. Baseline diversity similar to that of newly diagnosed patients was observed in trial patients achieving complete response, whereas significantly lower diversity was observed in partial responders and progressors. Diversity was lower in patients who began nivolumab less than 1 year after ASCT, so these patients were left out of later analyses to avoid confounding by immune reconstitution. A significant rise by C4D1 was seen in CD4+ but not CD8+ TCR diversity (p=0.0027 vs p=0.16), with the rise being most apparent in complete responders (p=0.02).

This clone was picked up one time. Its antigen remains undetermined. Per-base qualities were not stored, and no clone one base away is much larger. The CDR3 has 17 amino acids, counting the end cysteine and phenylalanine. Only CDR3 DNA remains: 51 bases, in frame from the first base. The CDR1 and CDR2 encoded by the germline V gene (reference sequence) are LNHDA and SQIVND. Trimming removed 5 bases from V and 0 bases from J; the gene matches leave 6 bases unexplained. In light of the paper, this sample's time point label describes: cycle 2 day 1 (C2D1) of nivolumab. Relapse after autologous stem cell transplantation had occurred in all trial patients, and cohorts A, B and C were distinguished by prior brentuximab vedotin exposure. The trial cohort was composed of about 54 patients with relapsed/refractory classical Hodgkin lymphoma, for whom complete response, partial response or progressive disease was recorded as best overall response. Single-agent nivolumab was administered to trial patients in the multi-cohort phase II CheckMate 205 trial. An independent review committee assessed best overall response using the 2007 International Working Group response criteria. Trial PBMCs were obtained immediately prior to nivolumab initiation (C1D1) and on therapy at cycle 2 day 1 and cycle 4 day 1. After peripheral blood was drawn into 8 mL Vacutainer Cell Preparation Tubes, PBMCs were isolated by centrifugation and then cryopreserved.

The source was peripheral blood mononuclear cells (PBMCs), collected before the second cycle of nivolumab. This receptor was identified in a human donor with classical Hodgkin lymphoma. The rearranged chain carries TRBV19 and TRBJ1-3, with 11 central nucleotides matching TRBD1. The DNA is TGTGCCAGTAGTGCCGGGACAGGGGGTCCCTCTGGAAACACCATATATTTT. Its product reads: CASSAGTGGPSGNTIYF.